The 8 T cell receptor beta chains listed next were all sequenced from one sample in a study of blood T cell repertoires in COVID-19. Produced via immunoSEQ multiplex PCR; TCRdb's table is partial and in-frame only. The sample consists of roughly 150,000 clones, approximately 82% of them appearing once. Sequenced material: peripheral blood. The receptors were sampled from a woman aged 45-59 years in a cohort sampled during active or convalescent COVID-19.

The V gene is TRBV10-1, the J gene TRBJ2-1; 8 bases are shared with TRBD2. Germline-derived CDR1 and CDR2 are WNHNN and SYGVQD (reference sequence). Trimming cost V 4 bases and J 8 bases; bases outside gene matches: 7. The CDR3 contains 14 residues. CDR3 amino acids: CASSAAGGGYEQFF. The CDR3 nucleotides read TGCGCCAGCAGTGCTGCCGGGGGGGGATATGAGCAGTTCTTC.

The V call is TRBV4-1, the J call TRBJ1-3; perhaps TRBD1 as D (5 bases). In germline, CDR1 is MGHRA, CDR2 YSYEKL. This CDR3 is 13 amino acids long. V lost 3 bases and J 8 bases, leaving 11 bases between the germline ends. CDR3 nucleotide sequence: TGCGCCAGCAGCCACCCTTTAGGGGACACCATATATTTT. Translated: CASSHPLGDTIYF.

The J gene is TRBJ1-2, the V gene TRBV29-1; D gene ambiguous. This CDR3 contains 11 residues. The germline gives CDR1 SQVTM, CDR2 ANQGSEA. V lost 8 bases to trimming and J lost 2 bases, with 9 bases between them. CDR3 coding DNA: TGCAGCACCAGGAGGAACTATGGCTACACCTTC. It encodes CSTRRNYGYTF.

This clone appeared once. V and J are TRBV7-7 and TRBJ1-1; D is possibly TRBD1 (6 bases). The germline CDR1 and CDR2 sequences are SSHAT and FNYEAQ (reference sequence). The V gene lost 3 bases and the J gene lost 1 base, with 18 bases spanning the gap. The CDR3 consists of 17 residues. CDR3 sequence reads: CASSFGNSRGGNTEAFF. The CDR3 DNA is TGTGCCAGCAGCTTTGGGAACTCCAGGGGTGGGAACACTGAAGCTTTCTTT. Full variable domain (remainder filled in from reference TRBV7-7 and TRBJ1-1): GAGVSQSPRYKVTKRGQDVTLRCDPISSHATLYWYQQALGQGPEFLTYFNYEAQPDKSGLPSDRFSAERPEGSISTLTIQRTEQRDSAMYRCASSFGNSRGGNTEAFFGQGTRLTVV.

J is TRBJ2-4 and V is TRBV6-4; a possible D gene is TRBD2 (6 bases). V dropped 8 bases and J dropped 0 bases, with 14 bases sitting between them. The CDR3 is 15 residues long. Germline CDR1 reads MRHNA; CDR2 reads SNTAGT. The chain's CDR3 is CASCGGELAKNIQYF. DNA of the CDR3: TGTGCCAGCTGTGGCGGGGAATTAGCCAAAAACATTCAGTACTTC.

V gene TRBV18 combines with J gene TRBJ1-5; 7 nucleotides align to TRBD1. CDR1 is KGHSH and CDR2 is LQKENI in the germline V gene. There are 14 residues in the CDR3. With V trimmed by 3 bases and J by 6 bases, 5 bases remained unmatched. Written as DNA, the CDR3 is TGTGCCAGCTCACCGTTGTCAGGGGGTCAGCCCCAGCATTTT. It encodes CASSPLSGGQPQHF.

This clone was detected only once. This chain connects TRBV7-6 to TRBJ1-3; D gene unclear. V lost 3 bases and J lost 0, with 15 bases in between. CDR1 is SGHVS and CDR2 is FNYEAQ in the germline V gene. There are 17 residues in the CDR3. The CDR3 spells CASSFFGAESSGNTIYF. DNA of the CDR3: TGTGCCAGCAGCTTTTTTGGCGCGGAGAGCTCTGGAAACACCATATATTTT.

This clone has a count of ten or more. The chain has TRBV19 and TRBJ2-3, with D possibly TRBD2 on 7 matching bases. The length of the CDR3 is 15 residues. Germline values: CDR1 LNHDA, CDR2 SQIVND (reference sequence). V gave up 1 base and J gave up 4 bases, with 12 bases separating them. CDR3 coding DNA: TGTGCCAGTAGTATAGGGGGCGGGGGCGCAGATACGCAGTATTTT. Residues: CASSIGGGGADTQYF.